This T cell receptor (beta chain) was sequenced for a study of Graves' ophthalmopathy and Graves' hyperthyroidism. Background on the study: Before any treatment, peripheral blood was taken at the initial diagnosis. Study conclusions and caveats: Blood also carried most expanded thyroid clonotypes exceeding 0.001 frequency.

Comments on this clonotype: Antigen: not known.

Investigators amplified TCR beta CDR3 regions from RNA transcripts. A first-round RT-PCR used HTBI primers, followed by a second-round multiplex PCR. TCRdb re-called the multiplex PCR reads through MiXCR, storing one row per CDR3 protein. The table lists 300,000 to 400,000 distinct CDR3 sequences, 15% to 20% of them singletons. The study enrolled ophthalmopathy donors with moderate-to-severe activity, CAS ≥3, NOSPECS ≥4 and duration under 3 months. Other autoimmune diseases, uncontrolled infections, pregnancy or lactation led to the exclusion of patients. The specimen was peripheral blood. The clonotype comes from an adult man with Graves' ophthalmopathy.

CDR3 protein: CASSQVAQTGELFF. In nucleotides, the CDR3 is TGTGCCAGCAGCCAAGTCGCACAGACCGGGGAGCTGTTTTTT. J is TRBJ2-2 and V is TRBV3-1; no reliable D call. This CDR3 has 14 residues. Trimming took 1 base from V and 5 from J, leaving 8 bases between them. CDR1 LGHDT and CDR2 YNNKEL come from the germline V gene (reference sequence).